This T cell receptor beta chain derives from a study of T cells in Graves' hyperthyroidism and ophthalmopathy. Concerning this clonotype itself: Its antigen remains unidentified.

General study results and limits: Using 13 V-J features, a model discriminated ophthalmopathy from stable hyperthyroidism.

Trimming took off 7 bases at V and 3 bases at J, with 10 bases between the two ends. The CDR3 length is 13 residues. The germline V gene encodes CDR1 LNHDA and CDR2 SQIVND (reference sequence). Template material for amplifying TCR beta CDR3 regions consisted of RNA transcripts. HTBI primers were employed in a first-round RT-PCR of the TCR CDR3. TCRdb used MiXCR to reprocess the multiplex PCR reads, holding one entry per CDR3 protein. This table holds 300,000 to 400,000 distinct CDR3 sequences, approximately 13% found once. This receptor was taken from a woman aged 18 to 35 with Graves' hyperthyroidism. The sample was blood. This sequence joins TRBV19 and TRBJ2-1; possibly TRBD1 for D (6 bases). Written as DNA, the CDR3 is TGTGCCAGTAAGGGCAGGGGCTACAATGAGCAGTTCTTC. Its protein product is CASKGRGYNEQFF.